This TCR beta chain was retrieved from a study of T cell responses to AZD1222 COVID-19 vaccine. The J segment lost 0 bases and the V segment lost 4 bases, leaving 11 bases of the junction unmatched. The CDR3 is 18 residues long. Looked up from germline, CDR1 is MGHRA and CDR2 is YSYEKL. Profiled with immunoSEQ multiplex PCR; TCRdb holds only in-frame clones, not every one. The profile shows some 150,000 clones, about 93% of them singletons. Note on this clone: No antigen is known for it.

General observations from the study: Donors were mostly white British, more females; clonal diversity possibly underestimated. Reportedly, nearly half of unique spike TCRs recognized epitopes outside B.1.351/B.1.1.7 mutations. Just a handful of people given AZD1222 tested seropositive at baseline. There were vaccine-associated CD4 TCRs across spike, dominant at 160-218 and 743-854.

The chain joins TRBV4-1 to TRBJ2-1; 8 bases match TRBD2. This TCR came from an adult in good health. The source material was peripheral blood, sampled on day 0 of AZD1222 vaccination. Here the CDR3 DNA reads TGCGCCAGCAGCCTCGCTACCGCCGGGGGGGGCTCCTACAATGAGCAGTTCTTC. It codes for CASSLATAGGGSYNEQFF.